A selection of T cell receptor beta chains follows, all from one sample in a study of metastatic and nonmetastatic thyroid tumors. TCRdb re-called clones from the PCR reads using MiXCR. Counted here are approximately 19,000 clones, 20% occurring once; the ten biggest clones make up around a quarter. Material: blood. These TCRs come from a female donor with papillary thyroid cancer or a benign thyroid nodule (not recorded which). Some clones in this sample may be carry-over from other donors' samples. Both conserved end residues are part of each CDR3. D genes are given only for firm matches. Clone size is shown for a subset of rows, as once, few, many or a class of expanded clone.

abundance	v_gene	d_gene	j_gene	CDR3aa	CDR3nt
NA	TRBV28	NA	TRBJ1-6	CASTPPVGWRSPLHF	TGTGCCAGCACCCCCCCCGTGGGATGGAGGTCACCCCTCCACTTT
many	TRBV20-1	NA	TRBJ1-6	CSASRVSYNSPLHF	TGCAGTGCTAGTCGGGTGAGCTATAATTCACCCCTCCACTTT
medium-sized	TRBV6-5	NA	TRBJ1-5	CASSYDRYQPQHF	TGTGCCAGCAGTTACGACAGGTATCAGCCCCAGCATTTT
many	TRBV4-1	NA	TRBJ2-6	CASSPLGRDSGANVLTF	TGCGCCAGCAGCCCCCTTGGTAGGGACTCTGGGGCCAACGTCCTGACTTTC
few	TRBV28	TRBD1	TRBJ1-5	CASSNLGTADIQPQHF	TGTGCCAGCAGCAATCTAGGGACAGCGGACATTCAGCCCCAGCATTTT
many	TRBV18	NA	TRBJ1-3	CASSPRSGANTIYF	TGTGCCAGCTCACCACGGTCGGGGGCAAACACCATATATTTT
many	TRBV3-1	TRBD2	TRBJ2-5	CASSLSGGETQYF	TGTGCCAGCAGCCTTTCGGGGGGAGAGACCCAGTACTTC
many	TRBV4-1	TRBD1	TRBJ2-7	CASSQVLTGVYEQYF	TGCGCCAGCAGCCAAGTTTTGACAGGGGTCTACGAGCAGTACTTC
many	TRBV7-9	NA	TRBJ1-1	CASSRDRNTEAFF	TGTGCCAGCAGCCGAGACAGGAACACTGAAGCTTTCTTT
many	TRBV28	NA	TRBJ1-1	CASSSSRGRITEAFF	TGTGCCAGCAGTTCCTCCCGGGGGCGAATCACTGAAGCTTTCTTT
many	TRBV30	TRBD1	TRBJ1-2	CASTGGYSGYTF	TGTGCCTCTACAGGGGGCTATAGTGGCTACACCTTC
NA	TRBV6-5	TRBD2	TRBJ2-1	CASSYTLGLAGIDEQFF	TGTGCCAGCAGTTATACCCTAGGACTAGCGGGAATCGATGAGCAGTTCTTC
many	TRBV5-1	NA	TRBJ1-2	CASSLEGHLYGYTF	TGCGCCAGCAGCTTGGAGGGACACCTCTATGGCTACACCTTC
many	TRBV27	NA	TRBJ1-2	CASKTEGEYGYTF	TGTGCCAGCAAAACGGAAGGGGAATATGGCTACACCTTC
many	TRBV6-2/TRBV6-3	TRBD1	TRBJ2-1	CASSYPTSTGANEQFF	TGTGCCAGCAGTTACCCTACCTCGACAGGGGCCAATGAGCAGTTCTTC
once	TRBV9	NA	TRBJ1-3	CASSASGTWVNTIYF	TGTGCCAGCAGCGCATCCGGCACATGGGTAAACACCATATATTTT
many	TRBV10-2	NA	TRBJ1-1	CASSESIGGRTEAFF	TGCGCCAGCAGTGAGTCGATAGGGGGAAGGACTGAAGCTTTCTTT
NA	TRBV15	TRBD2	TRBJ2-1	CATSRLAGGRPRGEQFF	TGTGCCACCAGCAGACTAGCGGGAGGCCGCCCACGTGGTGAGCAGTTCTTC
medium-sized	TRBV6-2/TRBV6-3	NA	TRBJ1-3	CASRVDSGNTIYF	TGTGCCAGCCGGGTCGACTCTGGAAACACCATATATTTT
many	TRBV2	NA	TRBJ2-4	CASSVFVIQYF	TGTGCCAGCAGTGTATTCGTCATTCAGTACTTC
NA	TRBV6-2/TRBV6-3	NA	TRBJ1-2	CASSSPRRLHDVYGYTF	TGTGCCAGCAGTTCCCCCCGAAGACTACATGATGTATATGGCTACACCTTC
medium-sized	TRBV6-1	NA	TRBJ2-7	CATRRDPIYEQYF	TGTGCCACCCGCCGGGACCCTATTTACGAGCAGTACTTC
NA	TRBV5-1	TRBD1	TRBJ2-7	CASSSPGQGTYEQYF	TGCGCCAGCAGCTCCCCGGGACAGGGCACCTACGAGCAGTACTTC
many	TRBV28	NA	TRBJ1-4	CASSFPPLGANEKLFF	TGTGCCAGCAGTTTCCCTCCCCTCGGGGCTAATGAAAAACTGTTTTTT